The 28 T cell receptor beta chains given below trace back to one sample, sequenced in a study of blood T cell repertoires in COVID-19. The assay was immunoSEQ multiplex PCR, and TCRdb's table has in-frame clones only and misses some. Of around 370,000 clones listed, around 90% are singletons. The sequencing input was peripheral blood. Receptor source: a young man with active or convalescent COVID-19.

The chain uses TRBV15 and TRBJ1-1; perhaps TRBD1 as D (6 bases). With 2 bases removed from V and 1 base from J, the gap between germline ends came to 17 bases. Germline CDR1 LNHNV, CDR2 YYDKDF (reference sequence). CDR3 length: 17 residues. The CDR3 sequence: CATSRPFQDRRNTEAFF. The CDR3 DNA sequence: TGTGCCACCAGCAGACCCTTTCAGGACAGACGGAACACTGAAGCTTTCTTT.

The V gene is TRBV9, the J gene TRBJ2-2; D gene ambiguous. The CDR3 has 15 residues. Per germline, CDR1 SGDLS and CDR2 YYNGEE. V was trimmed by 4 bases and J by 5 bases, leaving 15 bases between them. The CDR3 is CASSPLALRTGELFF. CDR3 sequence (DNA): TGTGCCAGCAGCCCCCTGGCTTTAAGAACCGGGGAGCTGTTTTTT.

The rearrangement joins TRBV19 to TRBJ1-2, with D perhaps matching TRBD1 (6 bases). Trimming stripped 7 bases from V and 5 bases from J, with 20 bases between. Germline V gene lookup returns CDR1 LNHDA and CDR2 SQIVND (reference sequence). There are 15 residues in the CDR3. The CDR3 loop is CASTRAAGVGYGYTF. The CDR3 DNA sequence: TGTGCCAGTACCCGAGCGGCAGGGGTAGGATATGGCTACACCTTC.

The V gene is TRBV3-1 (or the pseudogene TRBV3-2), the J gene TRBJ2-1, with unresolved D. The CDR3 is 14 amino acids. CDR1 and CDR2 (germline): LGHDT, YNNKEL (reference sequence). Trimming cost V 2 bases and J 2 bases, with 7 bases left between them. For the CDR3, the DNA is TGTGCCAGCAGCCAATTCCAGACCTACAATGAGCAGTTCTTC. Amino acid sequence: CASSQFQTYNEQFF.

J is TRBJ2-5 and V is TRBV24-1; the D gene is possibly TRBD1 (5 bases). The V end was cut by 1 base, the J end by 5 bases, with 13 bases between. The CDR3 is 15 amino acids. In germline, CDR1 is KGHDR, CDR2 SFDVKD. Here the CDR3 reads CATSDFSGYRETQYF. CDR3 bases: TGTGCCACCAGTGATTTTTCAGGGTACAGGGAGACCCAGTACTTC.

This clone is a singleton in its sample. The CDR3 spells CASSLYLRDTEAFF. The CDR3 DNA is TGTGCCAGCAGCTTGTATCTCCGAGATACTGAAGCTTTCTTT. The chain employs TRBV5-5 and TRBJ1-1; no clear D gene. V was shortened by 1 base and J by 5 bases, with 12 bases between the two germline ends. Per the germline V gene, CDR1 is SGHKS and CDR2 is YYEKEE (reference sequence). The CDR3 spans 14 residues.

The chain employs TRBV7-2 and TRBJ1-4; D not certain. The V and J ends lost 0 bases and 5 bases respectively, with 10 bases between them. CDR1 SGHTA and CDR2 FQGNSA come from the germline V gene. The CDR3 runs to 15 residues. The CDR3 DNA follows: TGTGCCAGCAGCTTAGCGGTGCAGCGGAATGAAAAACTGTTTTTT. Residues: CASSLAVQRNEKLFF.

In this sample, this clone turned up once. The gene calls are TRBV2 and TRBJ2-3; 7 nucleotides align to TRBD2. The V segment lost 8 bases and the J segment 0 bases; nucleotides outside the gene matches: 8. CDR1 and CDR2 (germline): SNHLY, FYNNEI. The CDR3 extends over 15 amino acids. CDR3 in amino acids: CASGTSVMSTDTQYF. The CDR3 nucleotides are TGTGCCAGCGGCACTAGCGTAATGAGCACAGATACGCAGTATTTT. Filled out from reference TRBV2 and TRBJ2-3, the complete variable domain reads EPEVTQTPSHQVTQMGQEVILRCVPISNHLYFYWYRQILGQKVEFLVSFYNNEISEKSEIFDDQFSVERPDGSNFTLKIRSTKLEDSAMYFCASGTSVMSTDTQYFGPGTRLTVL.

The chain recombines TRBV6-2 or TRBV6-3 with TRBJ1-5, with D maybe TRBD1 (6 bases). The V and J ends lost 4 bases and 4 bases respectively, with 8 bases between them. This CDR3 region has 13 residues. Germline lookup yields CDR1 MNHEY and CDR2 SVGEGT. In DNA, the CDR3 is TGTGCCAGCAGTTGGACAGAAAATCAGCCCCAGCATTTT. As protein: CASSWTENQPQHF.

The chain joins TRBV19 to TRBJ2-7; TRBD2 matches 10 bases. V dropped 3 bases and J dropped 1; count of bases not matched to a gene: 9. Germline-derived CDR1 and CDR2 are LNHDA and SQIVND (reference sequence). This CDR3 is 17 amino acids long. CDR3: CASSIGLAGALSYEQYF. In DNA, the CDR3 is TGTGCCAGTAGTATTGGTCTAGCGGGAGCCCTGTCCTACGAGCAGTACTTC.

The genes are TRBV18 and TRBJ1-1; D is possibly TRBD1 (5 bases). Between the trimmed V and J ends, which lost 4 bases and 11 bases, there was a span of 14 bases. CDR1 and CDR2 from the germline V gene are KGHSH and LQKENI. This CDR3 is 12 amino acids long. DNA for the CDR3: TGTGCCAGCTCACGGGGCACGGGTTTTGCTTTCTTT. Residues: CASSRGTGFAFF.

Remarks on this clone: The same CDR3 is also encoded by other DNA sequences in this sample. The CDR3 DNA follows: TGTGCCAGCAGTTGGGGGGGAAACTATGGCTACACCTTC. Its translation: CASSWGGNYGYTF. This chain uses TRBV6-5 with TRBJ1-2; the D gene is possibly TRBD1 (5 bases). Trimming took off 4 bases at V and 2 bases at J, with 8 bases between the two ends. Germline V CDR1 and CDR2: MNHEY, SVGAGI. CDR3 length: 13 residues.

This chain joins TRBV19 and TRBJ1-4, with TRBD1 matching 9 bases. CDR3 length: 15 amino acids. J lost 6 bases, V lost 5 bases, and 7 bases had no gene match. Germline CDR1 is LNHDA and CDR2 is SQIVND (reference sequence). CDR3 sequence (DNA): TGTGCCAGTAGTCCCACCGGGACAGGGTATGAAAAACTGTTTTTT. Translation: CASSPTGTGYEKLFF.

The chain uses TRBV14 and TRBJ2-7; 7 nucleotides align to TRBD1. In germline, CDR1 is SGHDN, CDR2 FVKESK. The CDR3 length is 14 residues. V was clipped by 0 bases and J by 5 bases; unmatched bases: 4. The CDR3: CASSQENRGDEQYF. In nucleotides, the CDR3 is TGTGCCAGCAGCCAAGAAAACAGGGGCGACGAGCAGTACTTC.

The V gene is TRBV6-5, the J gene TRBJ2-5; 7 positions agree with TRBD2. Per the germline V gene, CDR1 is MNHEY and CDR2 is SVGAGI. The junction had 7 bases not matched to a gene; V was cut back by 2 bases and J by 1 base. The CDR3 runs to 16 residues. Here the CDR3 DNA reads TGTGCCAGCAGTTACCTTCTAGCGGACTTCCAAGAGACCCAGTACTTC. Its translation: CASSYLLADFQETQYF.

The chain couples TRBV6-5 to TRBJ2-1; TRBD2 matches at 7 bases. V shed 6 bases, J shed 15 bases, and the junction held 14 bases outside the gene matches. The CDR3 contains 13 residues. Germline V gives CDR1 MNHEY, CDR2 SVGAGI. CDR3 residues: CASRTMTSPKAFF. The CDR3 nucleotides read TGTGCCAGCAGGACCATGACTAGCCCCAAGGCGTTCTTC.

This clone has only a few counts. The rearrangement uses TRBV6-5 and TRBJ1-1, with a weak D call TRBD1 (5 bases). Per the germline V gene, CDR1 is MNHEY and CDR2 is SVGAGI. This CDR3 has 14 residues. V dropped 6 bases and J dropped 5 bases, with 16 bases sitting between them. CDR3 loop: CASRQRGEGTEAFF. In nucleotides, the CDR3 is TGTGCCAGCAGGCAGAGAGGGGAGGGAACTGAAGCTTTCTTT.

This chain connects TRBV6-2 or TRBV6-3 to TRBJ2-2; D perhaps matches TRBD1 (5 bases). Germline assignment: CDR1 MNHEY and CDR2 SVGEGT. Trimming stripped 0 bases from V and 6 bases from J, with 11 bases between. There are 15 residues in the CDR3. As DNA, the CDR3 is TGTGCCAGCAGTTACTCCTGGACACCGCCCGGGGAGCTGTTTTTT. Protein product: CASSYSWTPPGELFF.

This clone is a singleton in its sample. V gene TRBV12-3 or TRBV12-4 combines with J gene TRBJ1-2; D gene ambiguous. The CDR3 sequence is 11 residues long. Trimming took off 3 bases at V and 8 bases at J, with 7 bases between the two ends. The CDR3 reads CASSFYSGYTF. CDR3 nucleotide sequence: TGTGCCAGCAGTTTTTACAGCGGCTACACCTTC.

The chain links TRBV9 to TRBJ1-4; possible D gene TRBD1, 6 bases. V lost 0 bases and J 11 bases, leaving 20 bases between the germline ends. Germline V gene data show CDR1 as SGDLS and CDR2 as YYNGEE. The CDR3 consists of 16 residues. For the CDR3, the DNA is TGTGCCAGCAGCGTAGGGGAACAGGGAGGGACCCAGAAACTGTTTTTT. Residues: CASSVGEQGGTQKLFF.

J is TRBJ2-3 and V is TRBV11-3; the match to TRBD2 covers 9 bases. V dropped 1 base and J dropped 2; count of bases not matched to a gene: 7. There are 17 residues in the CDR3. CDR1 is SGHNT, CDR2 YENEEA, per germline. CDR3 bases: TGTGCCAGCAGCTTAGGGGCTAGCGGGGAAATCACAGATACGCAGTATTTT. Its translation is CASSLGASGEITDTQYF.

The chain combines TRBV27 with TRBJ1-6, with a weak D call TRBD1 (6 bases). The length of the CDR3 is 15 residues. The V gene lost 2 bases and the J gene lost 9 bases, with 14 bases spanning the gap. Per the germline V gene, CDR1 is MNHEY and CDR2 is SMNVEV (reference sequence). CDR3 protein: CASSLRQGSPSPLHF. CDR3 bases: TGTGCCAGCAGTTTAAGGCAGGGGAGTCCTTCACCCCTCCACTTT.

The chain combines TRBV29-1 with TRBJ2-7, with TRBD2 matching over 14 bases. V lost 3 bases and J lost 4; bases outside the gene matches: 8. The germline gives CDR1 SQVTM, CDR2 ANQGSEA. The CDR3 is 16 amino acids. CDR3: CSVEGRTSGRKYEQYF. As DNA, the CDR3 is TGCAGCGTTGAGGGTCGGACTAGCGGGAGGAAGTACGAGCAGTACTTC.

J is TRBJ2-7 and V is TRBV7-8, with TRBD2 matching 8 bases. Trimming removed 2 bases from V and 1 base from J; junction bases left unmatched: 4. The CDR3 totals 15 residues. The germline V gene encodes CDR1 SGHVS and CDR2 FQNEAQ. The CDR3, as DNA: TGTGCCAGCAGCTTAAGCGGGACTAGATCCTACGAGCAGTACTTC. It encodes CASSLSGTRSYEQYF. Full variable domain (rest looked up from reference TRBV7-8 and TRBJ2-7): GAGVSQSPRYKVAKRGQDVALRCDPISGHVSLFWYQQALGQGPEFLTYFQNEAQLDKSGLPSDRFFAERPEGSVSTLKIQRTQQEDSAVYLCASSLSGTRSYEQYFGPGTRLTVT.

J is TRBJ1-6 and V is TRBV27; unclear D gene. The CDR3 is 13 amino acids. V was cut by 5 bases and J by 13 bases, with 15 bases left in between. CDR1 is MNHEY, CDR2 SMNVEV, per germline (reference sequence). CDR3: CASSPDPGSPLHF. CDR3 sequence (DNA): TGTGCCAGCAGTCCTGATCCCGGGAGTCCCCTCCACTTT.

The rearrangement uses TRBV7-3 and TRBJ2-7, with D tentatively TRBD1 (6 bases). Looked up from germline, CDR1 is SGHTA and CDR2 is FQGTGA. Trimming took 9 bases from V and 4 from J, leaving 13 bases between them. The CDR3 is 12 amino acids. The CDR3 region is CARGAETYEQYF. Here the CDR3 DNA reads TGTGCCAGGGGGGCAGAGACTTACGAGCAGTACTTC.

V is TRBV5-1 and J is TRBJ2-1; possibly TRBD1 for D (6 bases). This CDR3 has 18 residues. The V end was cut by 0 bases, the J end by 6 bases, with 22 bases between. Germline V lookup: CDR1 SGHRS, CDR2 YFSETQ. The CDR3 DNA reads as TGCGCCAGCAGCTTGGAATTATCCACAGGGTTACGATCCAATGAGCAGTTCTTC. Translating gives CASSLELSTGLRSNEQFF.

V gene TRBV6-5 combines with J gene TRBJ1-1, with D perhaps TRBD1 (5 bases). The length of the CDR3 is 14 residues. Trimming stripped 6 bases from V and 4 bases from J, with 15 bases between. CDR1 MNHEY and CDR2 SVGAGI come from the germline V gene. CDR3: CASSPSGRGTEAFF. For the CDR3, the DNA is TGTGCCAGCAGCCCATCCGGGAGGGGCACTGAAGCTTTCTTT.